This T cell receptor beta chain is from a study of blood T cell repertoires in COVID-19. Study-level information: From the United States, Italy and Spain came samples of acute and convalescent COVID-19.

The CDR3 is made up of 17 amino acids. Germline CDR1 reads SGHTA; CDR2 reads FQGTGA. V lost 7 bases, J lost 0 bases, and 19 bases lay in between. The protocol was immunoSEQ multiplex PCR, while the TCRdb copy is restricted to in-frame clones and leaves out a portion. There are under 150,000 clones in the sample; 77% occur only once, and about 8.4% lies in the top ten. The source of this sequence is a woman between 50 and 59 years old with active or convalescent COVID-19. Sequenced: peripheral blood. The chain carries TRBV7-3 and TRBJ1-5, with no clear D. CDR3 loop: CASIMAVRSYSNQPQHF. The CDR3 DNA is TGTGCCAGCATCATGGCGGTCCGCAGTTATAGCAATCAGCCCCAGCATTTT.